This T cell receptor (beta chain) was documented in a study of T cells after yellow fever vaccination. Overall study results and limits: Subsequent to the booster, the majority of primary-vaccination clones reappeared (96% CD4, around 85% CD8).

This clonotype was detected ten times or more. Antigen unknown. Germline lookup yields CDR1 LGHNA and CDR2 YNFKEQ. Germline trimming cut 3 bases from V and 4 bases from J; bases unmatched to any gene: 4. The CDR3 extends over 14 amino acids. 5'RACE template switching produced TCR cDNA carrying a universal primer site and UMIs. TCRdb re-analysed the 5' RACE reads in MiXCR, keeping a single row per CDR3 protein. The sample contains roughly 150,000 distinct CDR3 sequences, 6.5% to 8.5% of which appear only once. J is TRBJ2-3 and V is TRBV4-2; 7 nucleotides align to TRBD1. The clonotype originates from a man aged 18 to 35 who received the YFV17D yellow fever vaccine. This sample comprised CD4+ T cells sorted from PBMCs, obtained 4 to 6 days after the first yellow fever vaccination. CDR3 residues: CASSQGQSPDTQYF. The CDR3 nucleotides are TGTGCCAGCAGCCAGGGACAGAGCCCAGATACGCAGTATTTT.